The 18 T cell receptor beta chains reported below all come from one sample, sequenced in a study of metastatic and nonmetastatic thyroid tumors. No treatment of any kind had been given to any patient before thyroid surgery. TCRdb called clones again from the PCR reads with MiXCR. The table lists roughly 5,600 clones, about 30% of them singletons. Material for sequencing was adjacent normal tissue. All receptors come from a female donor with papillary thyroid cancer or a benign thyroid nodule (not recorded which). Some clones in this sample may be carry-over from other donors' samples.

CDR3: CASSQVGADTQYF. The CDR3 DNA follows: TGCGCCAGCAGCCAAGTGGGGGCAGATACGCAGTATTTT. This rearrangement joins TRBV4-1 to TRBJ2-3; D is possibly TRBD1 or TRBD2 (5 bases each). V lost 1 base and J 4 bases, leaving 6 bases between the germline ends. This CDR3 has 13 residues. Germline V gives CDR1 MGHRA, CDR2 YSYEKL.

This clone has only a few counts. The chain combines TRBV7-2 with TRBJ2-7; D gene ambiguous. This CDR3 is built from 14 residues. Trimming shortened V by 1 base and J by 0 bases, and 7 bases separated the two germline ends. Germline values: CDR1 SGHTA, CDR2 FQGNSA. CDR3 sequence: CASSLGLSSYEQYF. Written as DNA, the CDR3 is TGTGCCAGCAGCTTAGGTCTAAGCTCCTACGAGCAGTACTTC.

This sequence joins TRBV7-8 and TRBJ2-2; 11 nucleotides agree with TRBD2. The CDR3 totals 16 residues. Per the germline V gene, CDR1 is SGHVS and CDR2 is FQNEAQ. Trimming took 5 bases from V and 4 from J; bases not matched to a gene: 6. CDR3 DNA sequence: TGTGCCAGCAGCCCCCTAGCGGGAGGAGCCACCGGGGAGCTGTTTTTT. It encodes CASSPLAGGATGELFF.

This clone is labeled medium-sized. The chain joins TRBV5-1 to TRBJ2-7; D might be TRBD1 (5 bases). The CDR3 contains 12 residues. V lost 5 bases and J 4 bases, leaving 10 bases between the germline ends. Germline CDR1 SGHRS, CDR2 YFSETQ. The CDR3 sequence: CASSFDSYEQYF. CDR3 sequence (DNA): TGCGCCAGCAGTTTCGACAGTTACGAGCAGTACTTC.

The CDR3, as DNA: TGCAGTGCCACAGCCGGGACTAGCGGGAGGAACGGTGAGCAGTTCTTC. Its protein is CSATAGTSGRNGEQFF. The V gene is TRBV20-1, the J gene TRBJ2-1; 15 bases align to TRBD2. The CDR3 totals 16 residues. Germline lookup yields CDR1 DFQATT and CDR2 SNEGSKA (reference sequence). The trim removed 6 bases at V and 9 bases at J, leaving 12 bases unmatched.

This rearrangement joins TRBV7-2 to TRBJ2-7; D is undetermined. The V end was cut by 1 base, the J end by 4 bases, with 11 bases between. Germline V CDR1 and CDR2: SGHTA, FQGNSA. The CDR3 is 14 amino acids. CDR3 region: CASSLVSPLYEQYF. CDR3 bases: TGTGCCAGCAGCTTAGTATCGCCGTTATACGAGCAGTACTTC.

This clone is medium-sized (0.01 to 0.1%) within its sample. The chain joins TRBV27 to TRBJ1-4; unclear D gene. The CDR3 is 17 amino acids. Trimming took 0 bases from V and 7 from J, leaving 18 bases between them. The V gene's germline CDR1 is MNHEY and CDR2 SMNVEV (reference sequence). The CDR3 nucleotides read TGTGCCAGCAGTTTATCGTCCCCCGTTATTCAAAGTGAAAAACTGTTTTTT. It codes for CASSLSSPVIQSEKLFF. Drawing the rest from reference TRBV27 and TRBJ1-4, the complete variable domain is EAQVTQNPRYLITVTGKKLTVTCSQNMNHEYMSWYRQDPGLGLRQIYYSMNVEVTDKGDVPEGYKVSRKEKRNFPLILESPSPNQTSLYFCASSLSSPVIQSEKLFFGSGTQLSVL.

With regard to this clone: Relative to the germline gene, one junction end is altered; a read error may explain this. The chain employs TRBV12-3 or TRBV12-4 and TRBJ2-7, with no clear D. The CDR3 spans 11 residues. The CDR3 spells CASSIGYDQCF. CDR3 bases: TGTGCCAGCAGTATAGGGTACGATCAGTGCTTC.

V and J are TRBV7-2 and TRBJ2-7; tentative D call: TRBD2 (5 bases). V gave up 4 bases and J gave up 6 bases, with 13 bases separating them. This CDR3 has 13 residues. The germline V gene has CDR1 SGHTA and CDR2 FQGNSA. The DNA of the CDR3 is TGTGCCAGCAGCTACGGGCCGGAGGCCGAGCAGTACTTC. Translation gives CASSYGPEAEQYF.

This chain joins TRBV20-1 and TRBJ2-3; 8 nucleotides align to TRBD2. V lost 1 base and J lost 7; bases outside the gene matches: 4. From germline, CDR1 is DFQATT and CDR2 SNEGSKA (reference sequence). The CDR3 is 13 residues long. This CDR3 is CSARGGGSNTQYF. In DNA form, the CDR3 reads TGCAGTGCTAGAGGCGGGGGGTCGAATACGCAGTATTTT.

The chain is built from TRBV9 and TRBJ1-2, with D perhaps matching TRBD1 (5 bases). Trimming cost V 3 bases and J 0 bases, with 12 bases left between them. The germline V gene has CDR1 SGDLS and CDR2 YYNGEE. This CDR3 comprises 15 residues. CDR3 protein: CASSADSTANYGYTF. CDR3 nucleotides: TGTGCCAGCAGCGCCGACAGCACAGCTAACTATGGCTACACCTTC.

This clone has only a few counts. The chain links TRBV27 to TRBJ1-2; TRBD1 matches at 7 bases. The CDR3 runs to 15 residues. The germline CDR1 and CDR2 sequences are MNHEY and SMNVEV (reference sequence). V shed 3 bases, J shed 4 bases, and the junction held 8 bases outside the gene matches. As DNA, the CDR3 is TGTGCCAGCAGTTTGGCGGGACAGAAGGTCTATGGCTACACCTTC. This codes for CASSLAGQKVYGYTF.

J is TRBJ1-2 and V is TRBV12-3 or TRBV12-4; D perhaps matches TRBD1 (5 bases). The V end lost 7 bases, the J end lost 8 bases, and 14 bases lay between the germline ends. CDR3 length equals 12 residues. The CDR3 sequence is CASTGRRTGYTF. The CDR3 coding sequence is TGTGCCAGCACCGGACGGAGGACAGGCTACACCTTC.

The chain carries TRBV5-1 and TRBJ2-5, with 15 bases fitting TRBD2. The CDR3 extends over 16 amino acids. The V and J ends lost 2 bases and 5 bases, in that order; junction bases with no gene match: 4. CDR1 and CDR2 from the germline V gene are SGHRS and YFSETQ. CDR3 protein: CASSFGTSGGMETQYF. The DNA of the CDR3 is TGCGCCAGCAGCTTTGGGACTAGCGGGGGGATGGAGACCCAGTACTTC.

The chain is built from TRBV6-4 and TRBJ1-1; a weak D match, TRBD1 (6 bases). There are 13 residues in the CDR3. V shed 4 bases and J shed 1 base, with 7 bases lying between them. Germline CDR1 reads MRHNA; CDR2 reads SNTAGT. The CDR3 sequence: CASSGDKNTEAFF. In DNA form, the CDR3 reads TGTGCCAGCAGTGGGGACAAGAACACTGAAGCTTTCTTT.

This rearrangement joins TRBV19 to TRBJ2-7; TRBD1 matches 7 bases. This CDR3 has 15 residues. V shed 5 bases, J shed 3 bases, and the junction held 10 bases outside the gene matches. The germline gives CDR1 LNHDA, CDR2 SQIVND (reference sequence). DNA of the CDR3: TGTGCCAGTAGTCTGAAAACAGGGGCCTACTACGAGCAGTACTTC. It translates to CASSLKTGAYYEQYF.

A few counts support this clone. The chain recombines TRBV7-9 with TRBJ1-2, with D hard to call. V lost 4 bases, J lost 5 bases, and 11 bases lay in between. CDR3 length: 13 residues. Per germline, CDR1 SEHNR and CDR2 FQNEAQ (reference sequence). CDR3 sequence (DNA): TGTGCCAGCAGCTCCGGCAGCTCGTATGGCTACACCTTC. Translation gives CASSSGSSYGYTF.

The chain combines TRBV20-1 with TRBJ2-3, with TRBD1 identical over 9 bases. The trim removed 0 bases at V and 8 bases at J, leaving 3 bases unmatched. This CDR3 is built from 13 residues. The germline gives CDR1 DFQATT, CDR2 SNEGSKA (reference sequence). In nucleotides, the CDR3 is TGCAGTGCTAGAGAACAGGGGGCGGGTACGCAGTATTTT. Its protein is CSAREQGAGTQYF.